The 8 T cell receptor beta chains below were found in one sample sequenced in a study of blood T cell repertoires in COVID-19. TCRdb's copy holds only in-frame clones and misses some; the assay was immunoSEQ multiplex PCR. The table records just over 300,000 clones, under 90% of them present only once. Sequencing was done on a sample of PBMCs or T cells enriched from blood (not recorded which). Receptors originate from a man aged 30-40 years who had recovered from COVID-19.

This clone is a singleton in its sample. The chain joins TRBV18 to TRBJ2-7; D possibly corresponds to TRBD2 (5 bases). Germline V gene sequence: CDR1 KGHSH, CDR2 LQKENI. CDR3 length equals 13 residues. The V end lost 3 bases, the J end lost 1 base, and 7 bases lay between the germline ends. In DNA, the CDR3 is TGTGCCAGCTCACCGGAGGAATCCTACGAGCAGTACTTC. It codes for CASSPEESYEQYF.

This clone was observed a single time. CDR3 in DNA: TGTGCCAGCAGCTTAGCGGGACTAGCGAGCTACGAGCAGTACTTC. Its protein product is CASSLAGLASYEQYF. V and J are TRBV7-9 and TRBJ2-7; 10 bases align to TRBD2. V lost 0 bases to trimming and J lost 3 bases; unmatched junction nucleotides: 2. From germline, CDR1 is SEHNR and CDR2 FQNEAQ (reference sequence). The CDR3 covers 15 residues.

The chain uses TRBV2 and TRBJ2-3; TRBD1 agrees at 8 bases. V gave up 7 bases and J gave up 12 bases; unmatched junction bases: 12. The CDR3 consists of 13 residues. The germline CDR1 and CDR2 sequences are SNHLY and FYNNEI. The CDR3 loop reads CASTGSDRDIQYF. CDR3 in DNA: TGTGCCAGCACTGGTTCGGACAGGGATATCCAGTATTTT.

The chain carries TRBV15 and TRBJ1-2; 8 bases map to TRBD1. Germline lookup yields CDR1 LNHNV and CDR2 YYDKDF (reference sequence). This CDR3 comprises 15 residues. The V and J ends lost 4 bases and 3 bases, in that order; junction bases with no gene match: 7. The CDR3 region has the DNA TGTGCCACCAGCAAAGACAGGGGCAGGGACTATGGCTACACCTTC. Translating gives CATSKDRGRDYGYTF.

In its sample, this clone was seen once. The chain employs TRBV7-6 and TRBJ2-2, with TRBD1 matching 9 bases. The CDR3 is made up of 20 amino acids. Germline trimming cut 1 base from V and 0 bases from J; bases unmatched to any gene: 12. Germline V gene data show CDR1 as SGHVS and CDR2 as FNYEAQ. The CDR3 reads CASSLGGGTGTPSNTGELFF. CDR3 in DNA: TGTGCCAGCAGCTTAGGAGGGGGGACAGGGACCCCCTCGAACACCGGGGAGCTGTTTTTT.

This rearrangement joins TRBV6-5 to TRBJ2-7; the D gene is possibly TRBD1 (5 bases). V lost 7 bases to trimming and J lost 0 bases, with 16 bases between them. CDR1 is MNHEY, CDR2 SVGAGI, per germline. The CDR3 has 15 amino acids. CDR3 loop: CASTLGRASSYEQYF. The CDR3 bases are TGTGCCAGCACCCTGGGCAGGGCGAGCTCCTACGAGCAGTACTTC.

This rearrangement joins TRBV5-5 to TRBJ1-5; D uncertain. V was cut by 1 base and J by 1 base, with 12 bases left in between. This CDR3 contains 16 residues. CDR1 and CDR2 from the germline V gene are SGHKS and YYEKEE (reference sequence). Here the CDR3 reads CASSLRGKQSNQPQHF. In nucleotides, the CDR3 is TGTGCCAGCAGCTTGAGAGGGAAGCAGAGCAATCAGCCCCAGCATTTT.

This chain links TRBV28 with TRBJ1-1, with 9 bases matching TRBD1. Looked up from germline, CDR1 is MDHEN and CDR2 is SYDVKM. The CDR3 is 12 amino acids. Unmatched junction bases numbered 3, after V lost 2 bases and J lost 11 bases. DNA of the CDR3: TGTGCCAGCAGTTTAGGGACAGGGTCGGCTTTCTTT. Protein product: CASSLGTGSAFF.